This paragraph reports one T cell receptor (beta chain). Germline lookup yields CDR1 LNHDA and CDR2 SQIVND (reference sequence). This CDR3 contains 15 residues. Trimming cost V 7 bases and J 0 bases, with 13 bases left between them. Recruited during active infection, patients (from Seattle) were subsequently followed longitudinally. Generated by immunoSEQ multiplex PCR, the TCRdb table keeps only in-frame clones and is missing some. The data show more than 200,000 clones, around 88% seen once. This sample is part of a study of blood T cell repertoires in COVID-19. Study details: PBMCs, B-cell-depleted T cells, or T cells provided the cDNA or gDNA that made up the material.

The material sequenced was peripheral blood. J is TRBJ1-3 and V is TRBV19; D is possibly TRBD1 (6 bases). The source is a woman younger than 45 with COVID-19, enrolled during active disease. The CDR3 DNA reads as TGTGCCAGTACCCTGACAGGAGCCTCTGGAAACACCATATATTTT. It yields the protein CASTLTGASGNTIYF.